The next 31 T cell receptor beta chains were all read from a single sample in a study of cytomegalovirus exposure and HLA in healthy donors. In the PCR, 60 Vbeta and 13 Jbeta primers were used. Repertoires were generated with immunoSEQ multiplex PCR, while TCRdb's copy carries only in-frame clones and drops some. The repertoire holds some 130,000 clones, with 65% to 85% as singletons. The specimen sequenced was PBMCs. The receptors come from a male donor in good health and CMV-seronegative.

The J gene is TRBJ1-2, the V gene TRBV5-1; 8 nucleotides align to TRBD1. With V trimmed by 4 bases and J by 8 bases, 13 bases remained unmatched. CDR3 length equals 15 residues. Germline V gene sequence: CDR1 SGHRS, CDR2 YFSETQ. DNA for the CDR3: TGCGCCAGCAGCACGAACGCTCCAGGGGGCCAAGGCTACACCTTC. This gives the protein CASSTNAPGGQGYTF.

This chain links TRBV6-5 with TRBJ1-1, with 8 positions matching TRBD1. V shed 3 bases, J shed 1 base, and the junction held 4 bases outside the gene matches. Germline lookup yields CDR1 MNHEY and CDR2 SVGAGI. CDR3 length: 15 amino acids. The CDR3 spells CASSYGTGSNTEAFF. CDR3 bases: TGTGCCAGCAGTTATGGGACAGGTTCGAACACTGAAGCTTTCTTT.

The CDR3 loop reads CASSSVGGAGNTEAFF. The CDR3 DNA is TGTGCCAGCAGCTCCGTCGGAGGGGCAGGGAACACTGAAGCTTTCTTT. V and J are TRBV7-8 and TRBJ1-1, with a possible D match to TRBD1 (5 bases). Per germline, CDR1 SGHVS and CDR2 FQNEAQ. CDR3 length equals 16 residues. The V end lost 4 bases, the J end lost 1 base, and 16 bases lay between the germline ends.

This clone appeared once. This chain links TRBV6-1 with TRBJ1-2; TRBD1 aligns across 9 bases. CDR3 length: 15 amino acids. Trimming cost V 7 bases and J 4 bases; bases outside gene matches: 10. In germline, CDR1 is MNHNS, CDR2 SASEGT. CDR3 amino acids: CASIPTGGVGYGYTF. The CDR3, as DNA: TGTGCCAGCATTCCCACAGGGGGCGTAGGCTATGGCTACACCTTC.

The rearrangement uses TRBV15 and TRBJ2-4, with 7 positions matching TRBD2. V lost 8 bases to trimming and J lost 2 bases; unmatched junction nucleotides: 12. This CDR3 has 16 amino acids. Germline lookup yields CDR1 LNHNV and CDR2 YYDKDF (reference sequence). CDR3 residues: CATQAGSGTTKNIQYF. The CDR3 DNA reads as TGTGCCACCCAGGCGGGGAGCGGGACGACCAAAAACATTCAGTACTTC.

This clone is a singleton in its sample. The CDR3: CASSQDDSTTQYF. The CDR3 DNA is TGTGCCAGCAGCCAAGATGACTCCACTACGCAGTATTTT. This chain connects TRBV4-2 to TRBJ2-3; no definite D call. Trimming pared 0 bases from V and 8 bases from J, leaving 9 bases between. Per germline, CDR1 LGHNA and CDR2 YNFKEQ. The CDR3 consists of 13 residues.

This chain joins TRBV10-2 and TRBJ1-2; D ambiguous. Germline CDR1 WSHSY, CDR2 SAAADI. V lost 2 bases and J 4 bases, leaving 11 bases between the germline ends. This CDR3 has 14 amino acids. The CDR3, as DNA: TGCGCCAGCAGTGAGGGAGGTCAGGTCTATGGCTACACCTTC. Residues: CASSEGGQVYGYTF.

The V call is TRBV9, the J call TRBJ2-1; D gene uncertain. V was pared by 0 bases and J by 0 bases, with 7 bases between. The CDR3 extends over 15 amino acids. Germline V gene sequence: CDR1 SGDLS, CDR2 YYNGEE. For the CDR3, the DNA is TGTGCCAGCAGCGTAGGGCTAGGCTCCTACAATGAGCAGTTCTTC. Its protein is CASSVGLGSYNEQFF.

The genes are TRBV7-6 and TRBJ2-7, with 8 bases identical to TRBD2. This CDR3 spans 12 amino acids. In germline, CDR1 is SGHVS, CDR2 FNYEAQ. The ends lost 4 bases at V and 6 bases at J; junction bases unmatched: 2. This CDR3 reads CASSSREGEQYF. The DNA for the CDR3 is TGTGCCAGCAGCTCCCGGGAGGGCGAGCAGTACTTC.

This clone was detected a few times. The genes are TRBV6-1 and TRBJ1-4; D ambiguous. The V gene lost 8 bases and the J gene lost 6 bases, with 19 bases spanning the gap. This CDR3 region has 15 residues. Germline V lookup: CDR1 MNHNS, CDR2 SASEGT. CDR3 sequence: CASGSGRSMYEKLFF. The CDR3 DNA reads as TGTGCCAGCGGGAGTGGTCGATCTATGTATGAAAAACTGTTTTTT.

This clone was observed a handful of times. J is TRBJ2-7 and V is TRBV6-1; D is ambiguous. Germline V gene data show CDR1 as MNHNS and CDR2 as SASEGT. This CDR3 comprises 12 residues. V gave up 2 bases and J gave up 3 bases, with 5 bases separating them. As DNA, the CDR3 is TGTGCCAGCAGTGAATCGGGCTACGAGCAGTACTTC. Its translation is CASSESGYEQYF.

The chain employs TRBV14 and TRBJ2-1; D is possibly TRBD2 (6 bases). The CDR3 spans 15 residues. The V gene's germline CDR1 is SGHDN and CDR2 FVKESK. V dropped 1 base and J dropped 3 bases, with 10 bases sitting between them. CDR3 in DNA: TGTGCCAGCAGCCAAGCTAGCGATGGCTACAATGAGCAGTTCTTC. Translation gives CASSQASDGYNEQFF. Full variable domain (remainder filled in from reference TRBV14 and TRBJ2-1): EAGVTQFPSHSVIEKGQTVTLRCDPISGHDNLYWYRRVMGKEIKFLLHFVKESKQDESGMPNNRFLAERTGGTYSTLKVQPAELEDSGVYFCASSQASDGYNEQFFGPGTRLTVL.

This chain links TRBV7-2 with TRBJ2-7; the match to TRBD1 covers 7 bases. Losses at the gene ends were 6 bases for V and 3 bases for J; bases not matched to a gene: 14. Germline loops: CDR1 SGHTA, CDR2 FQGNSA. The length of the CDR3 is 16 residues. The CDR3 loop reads CASRYGGGTGDYEQYF. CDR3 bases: TGTGCCAGCAGGTATGGAGGAGGTACAGGGGACTACGAGCAGTACTTC.

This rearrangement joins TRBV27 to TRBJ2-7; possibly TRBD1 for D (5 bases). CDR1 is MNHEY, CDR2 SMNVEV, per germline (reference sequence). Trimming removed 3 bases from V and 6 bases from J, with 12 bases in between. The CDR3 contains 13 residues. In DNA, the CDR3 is TGTGCCAGCAGTTTGACAGCAGCCCCCGAGCAGTACTTC. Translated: CASSLTAAPEQYF.

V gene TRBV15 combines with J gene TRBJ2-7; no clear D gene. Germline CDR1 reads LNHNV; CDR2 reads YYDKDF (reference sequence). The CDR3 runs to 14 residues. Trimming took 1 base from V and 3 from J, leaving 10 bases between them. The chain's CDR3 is CATSRGYPGYEQYF. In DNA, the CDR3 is TGTGCCACCAGCAGAGGGTACCCAGGCTACGAGCAGTACTTC.

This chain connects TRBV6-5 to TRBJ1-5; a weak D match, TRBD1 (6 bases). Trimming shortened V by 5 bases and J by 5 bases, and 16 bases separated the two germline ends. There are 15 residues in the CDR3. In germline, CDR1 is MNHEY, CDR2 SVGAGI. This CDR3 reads CASSPSGQGHQPQHF. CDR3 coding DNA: TGTGCCAGCAGTCCCTCCGGGCAGGGGCATCAGCCCCAGCATTTT.

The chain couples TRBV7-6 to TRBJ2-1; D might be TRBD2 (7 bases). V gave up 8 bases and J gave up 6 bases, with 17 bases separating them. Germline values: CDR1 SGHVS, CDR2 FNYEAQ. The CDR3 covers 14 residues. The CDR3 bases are TGTGCCAGCGAGAGAGGGGGGGCCGGCAATGAGCAGTTCTTC. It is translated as CASERGGAGNEQFF.

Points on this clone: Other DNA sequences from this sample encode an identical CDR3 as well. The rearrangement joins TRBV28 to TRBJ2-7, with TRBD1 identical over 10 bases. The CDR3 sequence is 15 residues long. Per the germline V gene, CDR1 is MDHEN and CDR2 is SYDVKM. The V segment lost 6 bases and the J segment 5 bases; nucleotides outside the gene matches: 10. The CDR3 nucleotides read TGTGCCAGCAGCCTAACCGGGACAGGGGTAGACGAGCAGTACTTC. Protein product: CASSLTGTGVDEQYF.

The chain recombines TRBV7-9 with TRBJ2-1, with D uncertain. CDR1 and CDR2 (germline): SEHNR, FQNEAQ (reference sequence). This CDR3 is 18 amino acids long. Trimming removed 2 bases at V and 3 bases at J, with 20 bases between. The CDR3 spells CASSLPPTPTLDYNEQFF. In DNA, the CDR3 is TGTGCCAGCAGCTTACCACCGACCCCGACTTTAGACTACAATGAGCAGTTCTTC. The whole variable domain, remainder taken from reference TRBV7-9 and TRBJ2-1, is DTGVSQNPRHKITKRGQNVTFRCDPISEHNRLYWYRQTLGQGPEFLTYFQNEAQLEKSRLLSDRFSAERPKGSFSTLEIQRTEQGDSAMYLCASSLPPTPTLDYNEQFFGPGTRLTVL.

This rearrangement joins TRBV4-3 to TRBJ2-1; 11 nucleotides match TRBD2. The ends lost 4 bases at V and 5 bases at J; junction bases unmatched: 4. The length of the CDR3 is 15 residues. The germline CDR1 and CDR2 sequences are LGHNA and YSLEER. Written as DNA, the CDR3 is TGCGCCAGCAGCCGCCGACTAGCGGGGAACAATGAGCAGTTCTTC. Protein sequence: CASSRRLAGNNEQFF.

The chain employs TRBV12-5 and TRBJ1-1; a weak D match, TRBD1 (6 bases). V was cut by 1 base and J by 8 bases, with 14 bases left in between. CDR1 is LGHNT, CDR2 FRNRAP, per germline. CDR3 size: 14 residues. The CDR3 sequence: CASGLALSRGEAFF. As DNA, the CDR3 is TGTGCTAGTGGTTTGGCCCTCTCCAGGGGCGAAGCTTTCTTT.

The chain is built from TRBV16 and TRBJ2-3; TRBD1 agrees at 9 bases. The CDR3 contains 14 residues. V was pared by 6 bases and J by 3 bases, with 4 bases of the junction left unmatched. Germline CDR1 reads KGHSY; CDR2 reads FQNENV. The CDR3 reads CASSRGQGTDTQYF. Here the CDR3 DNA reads TGTGCCAGCAGTCGAGGACAGGGGACAGATACGCAGTATTTT.

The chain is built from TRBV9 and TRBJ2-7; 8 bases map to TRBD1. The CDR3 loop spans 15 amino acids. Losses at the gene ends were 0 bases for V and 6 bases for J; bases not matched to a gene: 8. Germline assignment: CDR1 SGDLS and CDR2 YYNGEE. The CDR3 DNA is TGTGCCAGCAGCGTAGCGGGTCAGGGGGCGTTCGAGCAGTACTTC. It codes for CASSVAGQGAFEQYF. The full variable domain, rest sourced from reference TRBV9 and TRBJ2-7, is DSGVTQTPKHLITATGQRVTLRCSPRSGDLSVYWYQQSLDQGLQFLIQYYNGEERAKGNILERFSAQQFPDLHSELNLSSLELGDSALYFCASSVAGQGAFEQYFGPGTRLTVT.

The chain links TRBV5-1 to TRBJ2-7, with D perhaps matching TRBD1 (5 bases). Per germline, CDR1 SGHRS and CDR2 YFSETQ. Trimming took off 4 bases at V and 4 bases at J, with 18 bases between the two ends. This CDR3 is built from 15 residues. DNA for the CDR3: TGCGCCAGCAGCCTTGGACATGGGCCGCGGTACGAGCAGTACTTC. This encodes CASSLGHGPRYEQYF.

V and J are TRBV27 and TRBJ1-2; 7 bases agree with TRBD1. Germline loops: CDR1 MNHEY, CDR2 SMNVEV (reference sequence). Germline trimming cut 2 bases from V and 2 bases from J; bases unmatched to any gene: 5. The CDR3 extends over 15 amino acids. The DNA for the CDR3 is TGTGCCAGCAGTTTAATGGAGGGGGCGAACTATGGCTACACCTTC. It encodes CASSLMEGANYGYTF.

The DNA for the CDR3 is TGTGCCACCTCCCGGGGCTATGGCTACACCTTC. This sequence encodes CATSRGYGYTF. This chain connects TRBV19 to TRBJ1-2; no clear D gene. CDR1 and CDR2 from the germline V gene are LNHDA and SQIVND (reference sequence). Trimming took 10 bases from V and 4 from J, leaving 10 bases between them. The CDR3 spans 11 residues.

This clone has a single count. The CDR3 DNA reads as TGTGCCAGTATTCGGACTAGCGGGCCTTACAATGAGCAGTTCTTC. This sequence encodes CASIRTSGPYNEQFF. This chain links TRBV19 with TRBJ2-1; TRBD2 agrees at 11 bases. The length of the CDR3 is 15 residues. Germline trimming cut 7 bases from V and 4 bases from J; bases unmatched to any gene: 6. The germline V gene encodes CDR1 LNHDA and CDR2 SQIVND (reference sequence). Looking up the rest from reference TRBV19 and TRBJ2-1 gives the full variable domain: DGGITQSPKYLFRKEGQNVTLSCEQNLNHDAMYWYRQDPGQGLRLIYYSQIVNDFQKGDIAEGYSVSREKKESFPLTVTSAQKNPTAFYLCASIRTSGPYNEQFFGPGTRLTVL.

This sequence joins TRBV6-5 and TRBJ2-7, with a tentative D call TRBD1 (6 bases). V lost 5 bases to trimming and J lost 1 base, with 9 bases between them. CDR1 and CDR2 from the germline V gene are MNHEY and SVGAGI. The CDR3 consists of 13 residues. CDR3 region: CASSRGQSYEQYF. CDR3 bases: TGTGCCAGCAGTCGCGGACAGTCCTACGAGCAGTACTTC.

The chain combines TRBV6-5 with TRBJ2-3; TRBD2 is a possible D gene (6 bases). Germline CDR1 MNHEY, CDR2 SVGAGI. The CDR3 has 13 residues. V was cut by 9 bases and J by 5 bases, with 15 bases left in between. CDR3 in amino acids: CASGRSGVDTQYF. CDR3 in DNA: TGTGCCAGTGGGCGATCGGGGGTAGATACGCAGTATTTT.

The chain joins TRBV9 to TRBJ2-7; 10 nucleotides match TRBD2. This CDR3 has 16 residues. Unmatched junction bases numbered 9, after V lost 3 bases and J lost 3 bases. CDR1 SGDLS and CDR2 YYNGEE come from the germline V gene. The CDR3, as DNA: TGTGCCAGCAGCGCACCCGGGACTAGCGCAATCTACGAGCAGTACTTC. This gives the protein CASSAPGTSAIYEQYF.

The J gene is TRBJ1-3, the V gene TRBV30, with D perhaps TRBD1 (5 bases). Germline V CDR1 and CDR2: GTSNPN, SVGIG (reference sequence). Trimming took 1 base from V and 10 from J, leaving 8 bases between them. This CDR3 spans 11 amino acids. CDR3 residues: CAWSGGGTIYF. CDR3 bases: TGTGCCTGGAGTGGGGGGGGGACCATATATTTT.